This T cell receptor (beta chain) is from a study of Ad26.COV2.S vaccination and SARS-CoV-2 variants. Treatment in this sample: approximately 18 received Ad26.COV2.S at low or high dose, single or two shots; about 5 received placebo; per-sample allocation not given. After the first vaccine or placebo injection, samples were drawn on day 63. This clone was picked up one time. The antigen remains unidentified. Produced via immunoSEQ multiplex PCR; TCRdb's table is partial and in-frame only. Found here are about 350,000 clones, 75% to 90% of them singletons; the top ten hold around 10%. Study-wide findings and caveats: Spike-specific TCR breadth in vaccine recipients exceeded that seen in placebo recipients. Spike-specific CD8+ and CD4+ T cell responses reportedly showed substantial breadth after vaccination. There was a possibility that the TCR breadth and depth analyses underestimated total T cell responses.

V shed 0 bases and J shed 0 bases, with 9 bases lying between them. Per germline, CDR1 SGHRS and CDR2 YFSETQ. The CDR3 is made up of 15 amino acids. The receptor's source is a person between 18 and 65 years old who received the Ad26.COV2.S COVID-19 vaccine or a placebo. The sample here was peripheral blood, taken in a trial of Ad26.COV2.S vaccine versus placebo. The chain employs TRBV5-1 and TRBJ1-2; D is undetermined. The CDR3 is CASSLVSRSNYGYTF. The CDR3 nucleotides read TGCGCCAGCAGCTTGGTTTCACGGTCTAACTATGGCTACACCTTC.